This TCR beta chain was profiled in a study of early T cells in non-severe SARS-CoV-2 infection. Study as a whole: Chains were unpaired, as sequencing was done on bulk RNA from unsorted whole blood. General study findings and limits: CD4 and private specificities were missed by VDJdb matching, which favored anti-spike CD8 responses.

Unique molecular identifiers (one per individual cDNA molecule) were attached. TCRdb re-derived calls from the 5' RACE reads in MiXCR, one entry per CDR3 protein. Found here are some 30,000 distinct CDR3 sequences, less than 6.5% of them singletons; the top ten hold over 2.5%. Concerning this clonotype itself: Its antigen is as yet unknown. A much larger clone is a single base away; this may be a read error.

Per the germline V gene, CDR1 is KGHSH and CDR2 is LQKENI. The CDR3 runs to 16 residues. The sequence was collected from an adult who was a healthcare worker with PCR-confirmed SARS-CoV-2 infection or an uninfected control (not recorded which). Sequences were obtained from whole blood. The J gene is TRBJ2-3, the V gene TRBV18, with D possibly matching TRBD2 (6 bases). CDR3 loop: CASSPLTSLNTDSQYF. In DNA, the CDR3 is TGTGCCAGCTCACCTCTTACTAGCCTAAACACAGATTCGCAGTATTTT.